This T cell receptor (beta chain) appears in the sequencing data of a study of OX40 agonist ivuxolimab in advanced cancers. Study overall: Intravenous ivuxolimab at 0.01 to 10 mg/kg was given to patients every 2 weeks. Three patients got partial responses; one had hepatocellular carcinoma and two had cutaneous melanoma.

Findings of the study overall: The study observed clonal expansion of CD4+ and CD8+ blood T cells by week 6 at 0.1 to 3.0 mg/kg.

As to this clone: No antigen is known for it.

Systemic immunosuppression or a history of autoimmune disease excluded patients. The germline V gene has CDR1 SGHNT and CDR2 YENEEA. V gave up 1 base and J gave up 5 bases, with 6 bases separating them. The CDR3 runs to 13 residues. Generated by immunoSEQ multiplex PCR, the TCRdb table keeps only in-frame clones and is missing some. Here the sample spans approximately 100,000 clones, about 85% being singletons. This receptor was taken from an adult with an advanced solid tumor such as melanoma, head and neck, liver or kidney cancer. Sequenced here: CD4+ or CD8+ T cells sorted from blood, sampled in a trial of the OX40 agonist ivuxolimab. This chain joins TRBV11-3 and TRBJ1-5, with unresolved D. CDR3 DNA sequence: TGTGCCAGCAGCTTAGGCGGGTATCAGCCCCAGCATTTT. Its protein product is CASSLGGYQPQHF.